The 17 T cell receptor beta chains reported below all come from one sample, sequenced in a study of molecular identifiers for immune sequencing clone quantification. TCRdb processed the PCR reads anew with MiXCR; each CDR3 protein has one entry. The table includes about 36,000 distinct CDR3 sequences, about 18% detected once. Sample: naive CD8+ T cells from blood, with Jurkat cell RNA spiked in. Subset denoted: FACS-sorted CD8+CD4-CCR7+CD45RA+ naive T cells. The source of these receptors is a human donor in good health. Some libraries in this study had Jurkat cell RNA spiked in.

The gene calls are TRBV2 and TRBJ2-5; maybe TRBD2 (6 bases). Deletions cut 5 bases from V and 5 bases from J, with 12 bases between. Germline CDR1 and CDR2: SNHLY and FYNNEI. There are 13 residues in the CDR3. The CDR3 DNA is TGTGCCAGCAGTCGACTAGTTTGGGAGACCCAGTACTTC. This codes for CASSRLVWETQYF.

This clonotype was recorded many times. J is TRBJ2-7 and V is TRBV7-9; 7 nucleotides line up with TRBD1. There are 13 residues in the CDR3. Germline lookup yields CDR1 SEHNR and CDR2 FQNEAQ (reference sequence). V shed 6 bases and J 1 base; nucleotides not matched to a gene: 3. The DNA for the CDR3 is TGTGCCAGCAGACCGACAGGGTCCTACGAGCAGTACTTC. This encodes CASRPTGSYEQYF.

Many counts were recorded for this clonotype. The gene calls are TRBV29-1 and TRBJ2-2, with D unresolved. CDR1 and CDR2 from the germline V gene are SQVTM and ANQGSEA. V was clipped by 7 bases and J by 1 base, with 7 bases between them. CDR3 length: 12 amino acids. The CDR3 DNA follows: TGCAGCGCGGCGAGGAACACCGGGGAGCTGTTTTTT. It is translated as CSAARNTGELFF.

This clonotype was seen once. The genes are TRBV7-9 and TRBJ2-1; D remains ambiguous. V was cut by 5 bases and J by 6 bases, with 17 bases left in between. Germline V gene lookup returns CDR1 SEHNR and CDR2 FQNEAQ (reference sequence). The CDR3 has 15 residues. As DNA, the CDR3 is TGTGCCAGCAGCCCTTCAAATGGAAGAGGCAATGAGCAGTTCTTC. Its protein product is CASSPSNGRGNEQFF.

In its sample, this clonotype was seen many times. The chain uses TRBV6-5 and TRBJ1-4; no firm D call. Germline CDR1 MNHEY, CDR2 SVGAGI. The CDR3 consists of 14 residues. The V end was cut by 4 bases, the J end by 3 bases, with 9 bases between. CDR3 sequence reads: CASSSSGPNEKLFF. CDR3 DNA sequence: TGTGCCAGCAGTTCATCTGGGCCTAATGAAAAACTGTTTTTT.

This clonotype was seen repeatedly, ten times or more. This chain uses TRBV10-3 with TRBJ2-7; possibly TRBD2 for D (6 bases). V was pared by 2 bases and J by 3 bases, with 11 bases between. This CDR3 is 14 amino acids long. Germline CDR1 is ENHRY and CDR2 is SYGVKD. CDR3 loop: CAISEGGGDYEQYF. CDR3 sequence (DNA): TGTGCCATCAGTGAGGGAGGCGGGGACTACGAGCAGTACTTC.

This rearrangement joins TRBV27 to TRBJ2-7; D not resolved. The CDR3 totals 9 residues. V was cut by 9 bases and J by 4 bases, with 4 bases left in between. Germline lookup yields CDR1 MNHEY and CDR2 SMNVEV (reference sequence). The CDR3 DNA reads as TGTGCCAGTACTTACGAGCAGTACTTC. It specifies CASTYEQYF.

This clonotype was counted at least ten times. The chain uses TRBV9 and TRBJ2-7; no definite D call. This CDR3 has 14 amino acids. The V end was cut by 0 bases, the J end by 2 bases, with 9 bases between. CDR1 is SGDLS and CDR2 is YYNGEE in the germline V gene. The CDR3 region has the DNA TGTGCCAGCAGCGTAGAAGGCAGCCCCTACGAGCAGTACTTC. It encodes CASSVEGSPYEQYF. The variable domain in full, with the rest retrieved from reference TRBV9 and TRBJ2-7, is DSGVTQTPKHLITATGQRVTLRCSPRSGDLSVYWYQQSLDQGLQFLIQYYNGEERAKGNILERFSAQQFPDLHSELNLSSLELGDSALYFCASSVEGSPYEQYFGPGTRLTVT.

The genes are TRBV7-9 and TRBJ1-2; TRBD1 agrees at 9 bases. Unmatched junction bases numbered 6, after V lost 2 bases and J lost 5 bases. The CDR3 is 15 amino acids. Germline V CDR1 and CDR2: SEHNR, FQNEAQ (reference sequence). CDR3 loop: CASSLSWDRVYGYTF. The DNA for the CDR3 is TGTGCCAGCAGCTTAAGTTGGGACAGGGTTTATGGCTACACCTTC.

This clonotype was seen repeatedly, ten times or more. A read error is likely, as this CDR3 ends without the conserved phenylalanine or tryptophan. This chain uses TRBV4-3 with TRBJ1-4; weak D call: TRBD1 (5 bases). Germline CDR1 LGHNA, CDR2 YSLEER. The CDR3 is 13 residues long. Between the trimmed V and J ends, which lost 4 bases and 11 bases, there was a span of 14 bases. CDR3 bases: TGCGCCAGCAGCCCGCGGGGGGGTGAGAAACTGTTTCTT. Residues: CASSPRGGEKLFL.

This clonotype was counted ten times or more. The chain recombines TRBV4-3 with TRBJ2-7; 7 positions match TRBD1. The CDR3 sequence is 13 residues long. CDR1 LGHNA and CDR2 YSLEER come from the germline V gene. Trimming removed 4 bases from V and 3 bases from J; junction bases left unmatched: 3. CDR3 region: CASSPSGGYEQYF. CDR3 bases: TGCGCCAGCAGCCCCTCAGGGGGCTACGAGCAGTACTTC.

This clonotype has ten or more counts. The chain is built from TRBV9 and TRBJ2-1, with D perhaps given as TRBD1 or TRBD2 (5 bases each). CDR1 and CDR2 from the germline V gene are SGDLS and YYNGEE. V gave up 7 bases and J gave up 7 bases, with 24 bases separating them. The CDR3 covers 16 residues. CDR3 in DNA: TGTGCCAGCGAGGGGTGGTCTCCGGATATAGGGAATGAGCAGTTCTTC. Translating gives CASEGWSPDIGNEQFF.

This clonotype was counted many times. The chain uses TRBV6-2 or TRBV6-3 and TRBJ2-5; no clear D gene. Germline V lookup: CDR1 MNHEY, CDR2 SVGEGT. The CDR3 loop spans 14 amino acids. The germline V and J ends were trimmed by 10 bases and 1 base, with 16 bases remaining between them. DNA for the CDR3: TGTGCCACTTTGAGTTCTGGGGTCCAAGAGACCCAGTACTTC. It yields the protein CATLSSGVQETQYF.

In the case of this clonotype: A much bigger clone sits one base away, suggesting this may be a read error. The rearrangement links TRBV5-1 to TRBJ1-1, with D tentatively TRBD1 (5 bases). CDR1 is SGHRS, CDR2 YFSETQ, per germline. This CDR3 comprises 12 residues. CDR3 in amino acids: CASRAGNTGAFF. For the CDR3, the DNA is TGCGCCAGCAGGGCAGGGAACACTGGAGCTTTCTTT.

This clonotype has a count of ten or more. The genes are TRBV3-1 and TRBJ2-7; TRBD1 matches at 7 bases. Trimming at V came to 2 bases and at J to 5 bases, leaving 3 bases not matched to a gene. The CDR3 is made up of 13 amino acids. CDR1 is LGHDT and CDR2 is YNNKEL in the germline V gene (reference sequence). CDR3 region: CASSQRQGNEQYF. CDR3 DNA: TGTGCCAGCAGCCAACGACAGGGTAACGAGCAGTACTTC.

This clonotype came up a few times. The V and J genes are TRBV16 and TRBJ2-3; D unclear. This CDR3 contains 11 residues. V gave up 1 base and J gave up 6 bases, with 2 bases separating them. CDR1 KGHSY and CDR2 FQNENV come from the germline V gene. CDR3 residues: CASSQFDTQYF. The CDR3 bases are TGTGCCAGCAGCCAATTTGATACGCAGTATTTT.

This clonotype is labeled medium-sized. The rearrangement uses TRBV7-9 and TRBJ2-7; no firm D call. This CDR3 comprises 11 residues. The V end was cut by 11 bases, the J end by 4 bases, with 12 bases between. Germline CDR1 reads SEHNR; CDR2 reads FQNEAQ (reference sequence). CDR3 nucleotides: TGTGCCCTAGGATCCGCGTACGAGCAGTACTTC. Its translation is CALGSAYEQYF.